This T cell receptor (beta chain) was found in a study of T cell responses to AZD1222 COVID-19 vaccine. Study context: Second-dose intervals of approximately 4 or approximately 12 weeks were pooled. The study's findings and limits: At study baseline, merely a handful of AZD1222 recipients were seropositive. Nearly half of the spike-specific TCRs reportedly recognize variant regions that carry no mutations. Increases in Spike-specific TCR breadth and depth were seen after two AZD1222 doses.

The assay was immunoSEQ multiplex PCR, and TCRdb's table has in-frame clones only and misses some. The sample lists about 110,000 clones; 88% were seen once. The CDR3 consists of 14 residues. CDR1 and CDR2 from the germline V gene are SNHLY and FYNNEI. The V end was cut by 6 bases, the J end by 6 bases, with 15 bases between. With respect to this clone: Its specificity is unknown.

This sample comprised peripheral blood, obtained on day 0 of AZD1222 vaccination. This TCR was recovered from an adult in good health. The V and J genes are TRBV2 and TRBJ1-5; D call uncertain. The CDR3 coding sequence is TGTGCCAGCAGCTCCGAGGCGGAGAGTCAGCCCCAGCATTTT. Protein sequence: CASSSEAESQPQHF.